The present T cell receptor (beta chain) was sequenced within a study of pediatric ulcerative colitis. The data were produced by immunoSEQ multiplex PCR, yet TCRdb's version contains in-frame clones alone and is incomplete. The sample lists 57,000 or so clones; 87% were seen once. Germline loops: CDR1 MDHEN, CDR2 SYDVKM. V lost 6 bases to trimming and J lost 9 bases, with 15 bases between them. This CDR3 has 12 residues. This sequence joins TRBV28 and TRBJ2-7, with D perhaps given as TRBD1 or TRBD2 (6 bases each). Input material: blood. The clonotype comes from a boy aged 10-17 years who was a control in a study of pediatric ulcerative colitis. The CDR3 coding sequence is TGTGCCAGCAGCAGGGGAGGTACCCGGCAGTACTTC. Amino acid sequence: CASSRGGTRQYF.